This TCR beta chain was observed in a study of blood T cell repertoires in COVID-19. Profiled with immunoSEQ multiplex PCR; TCRdb holds only in-frame clones, not every one. This table holds 300,000 to 400,000 clones, around 85% found once. The sequencing sample was made of PBMCs or T cells enriched from blood (not recorded which). The receptor was derived from a woman aged 35 to 49 with acute COVID-19.

The CDR3 DNA reads TGTGCCAGCAGTGTGATCCGAGGGAATGAGCAGTTCTTC. It translates to CASSVIRGNEQFF. The chain uses TRBV6-4 and TRBJ2-1; perhaps TRBD2 as D (5 bases). Germline V gene data show CDR1 as MRHNA and CDR2 as SNTAGT. Trimming pared 4 bases from V and 7 bases from J, leaving 11 bases between. This CDR3 has 13 residues.